This T cell receptor (beta chain) was captured by sequencing in a study of T cell repertoires in cytomegalovirus infection. Per the germline V gene, CDR1 is SGHNT and CDR2 is YYREEE (reference sequence). The V and J ends lost 3 bases and 7 bases, in that order; junction bases with no gene match: 6. The CDR3 sequence is 14 residues long. TCRdb ran MiXCR on the reads and lists one entry per CDR3 protein. The sample shows around 300,000 distinct CDR3 sequences, 9.5% of them seen only once. In its sample, this clonotype was seen a few times. The sequenced sample was PBMCs. The chain joins TRBV5-4 to TRBJ2-1; 8 bases are shared with TRBD1. This receptor was identified in a human donor in good health (CMV status not recorded). Some clones in this sample may be carry-over from other donors' samples. CDR3 in amino acids: CASSSTGEKNEQFF. The CDR3 nucleotides are TGTGCCAGCAGCTCGACAGGGGAGAAGAATGAGCAGTTCTTC.